This record looks at one T cell receptor (beta chain) sequence and its context. The data derive from a study of blood T cell repertoires in COVID-19. Study-level information: Acute and convalescent COVID-19 samples came from the United States, Italy and Spain. Sources were T cells, B-cell-depleted T cells, or PBMCs; the material itself was cDNA or gDNA.

Authors' processing steps: Reference gene primer amplification gave nucleated cell count estimates. Some clones are missing from TCRdb's copy, which holds only in-frame ones; the method was immunoSEQ multiplex PCR. V, J and clone size are taken as reported in that table, and D and trimming were inferred from the DNA itself. The sample records over 95,000 clones, 75% to 85% being singletons. Germline V CDR1 and CDR2: MDHEN, SYDVKM. The CDR3 is 13 amino acids. V lost 2 bases, J lost 10 bases, and 11 bases lay in between. What was sequenced was peripheral blood. This TCR came from a human donor in a cohort sampled during active COVID-19. The chain carries TRBV28 and TRBJ1-4, with D uncertain. CDR3 sequence (DNA): TGTGCCAGCAGTTTAACCGCGGGAGCAAAACTGTTTTTT. This encodes CASSLTAGAKLFF.